The present TCR beta chain was sequenced within a study of CD4 T cells in relation to SARS-CoV-2 and coronaviruses. Study-level background: A couple of subjects were Hispanic; patients were 8 males and a few females. Crossreactive spike epitopes shared across donors were mapped to their HLA restriction. The study's findings and limits: Samples before the pandemic and after infection were not matched within any donor. According to naive versus memory sequencing, detected responses are memory recall, not newly primed.

Germline assignment: CDR1 GTSNPN and CDR2 SVGIG (reference sequence). This CDR3 is built from 15 residues. V lost 3 bases and J lost 1; bases outside the gene matches: 8. Clones were sequenced by immunoSEQ multiplex PCR, and TCRdb holds only the in-frame ones, with some missing. The sample holds 10,000 or so clones, 85% to 90% seen once. This clone turned up a few times. Its cognate antigen is unknown. The sequenced sample was naive CD4+ T cells from PBMCs. The subset here: naive CD4+ T cells isolated by negative enrichment. The source is an adult with COVID-19. The chain has TRBV30 and TRBJ2-7; 8 bases map to TRBD1. The CDR3: CAWRPLDRASYEQYF. CDR3 sequence (DNA): TGTGCCTGGAGGCCATTGGACAGGGCTTCCTACGAGCAGTACTTC.